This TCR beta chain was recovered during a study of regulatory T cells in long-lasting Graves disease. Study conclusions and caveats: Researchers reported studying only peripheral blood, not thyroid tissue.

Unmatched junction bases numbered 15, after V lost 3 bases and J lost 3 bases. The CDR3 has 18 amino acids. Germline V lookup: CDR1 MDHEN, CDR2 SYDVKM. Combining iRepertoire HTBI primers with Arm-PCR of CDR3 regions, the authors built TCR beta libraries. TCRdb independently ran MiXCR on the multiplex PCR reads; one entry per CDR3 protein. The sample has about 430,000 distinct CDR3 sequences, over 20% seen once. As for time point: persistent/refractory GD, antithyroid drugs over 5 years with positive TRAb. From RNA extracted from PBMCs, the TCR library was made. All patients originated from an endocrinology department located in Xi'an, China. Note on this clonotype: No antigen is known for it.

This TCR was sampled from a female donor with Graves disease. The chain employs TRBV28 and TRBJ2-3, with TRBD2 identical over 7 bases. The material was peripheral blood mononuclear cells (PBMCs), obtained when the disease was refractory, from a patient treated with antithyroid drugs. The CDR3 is CASSFLKSPGGRTDTQYF. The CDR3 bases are TGTGCCAGCAGTTTTCTGAAGAGTCCGGGAGGACGGACAGATACGCAGTATTTT.